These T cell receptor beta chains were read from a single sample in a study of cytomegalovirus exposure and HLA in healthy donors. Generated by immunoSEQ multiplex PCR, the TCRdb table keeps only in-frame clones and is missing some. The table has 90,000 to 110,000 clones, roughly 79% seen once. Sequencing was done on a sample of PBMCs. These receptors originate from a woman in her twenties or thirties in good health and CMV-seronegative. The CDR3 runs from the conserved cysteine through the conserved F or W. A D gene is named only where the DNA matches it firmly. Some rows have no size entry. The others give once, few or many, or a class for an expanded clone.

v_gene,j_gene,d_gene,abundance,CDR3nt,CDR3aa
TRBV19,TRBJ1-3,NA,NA,TGTGCCAGTAGTATGAGAGTTACGGGAAACACCATATATTTT,CASSMRVTGNTIYF
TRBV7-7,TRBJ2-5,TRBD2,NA,TGTGCTAGCAGCATGACTAGCGGGAGATCGGAGACCCAGTACTTC,CASSMTSGRSETQYF
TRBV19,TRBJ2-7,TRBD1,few,TGTGCCAGTAGTATGTCCGGGACAGGGGCCTACGAGCAGTACTTC,CASSMSGTGAYEQYF
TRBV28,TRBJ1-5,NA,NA,TGTGCCAGCAGCCCGACAGGCCATAGCAATCAGCCCCAGCATTTT,CASSPTGHSNQPQHF
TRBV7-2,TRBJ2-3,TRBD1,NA,TGTGCCAGCAGCTCCCGGACAGGGGGGGCAGATACGCAGTATTTT,CASSSRTGGADTQYF
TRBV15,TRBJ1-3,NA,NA,TGTGCCACCAGCAGAGAAAGCGGCGCAAGGGGAAACACCATATATTTT,CATSRESGARGNTIYF
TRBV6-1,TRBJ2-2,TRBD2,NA,TGTGCCAGCAGCCGACTAGCAGAGGGCACCGGGGAGCTGTTTTTT,CASSRLAEGTGELFF
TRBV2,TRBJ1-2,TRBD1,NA,TGTGCCAGCAGTGGACCAGGGGGCAAAGCGGATGGCTACACCTTC,CASSGPGGKADGYTF
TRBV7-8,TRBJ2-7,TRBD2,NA,TGTGCCAGCGCTAGACTAGCGGGGCCCTCCTACGAGCAGTACTTC,CASARLAGPSYEQYF
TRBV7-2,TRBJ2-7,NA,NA,TGTGCCAGCAGCTTTCGGCAGGGGAACTACGAGCAGTACTTC,CASSFRQGNYEQYF
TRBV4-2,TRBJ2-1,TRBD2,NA,TGTGCCAGCAGCCAGACTAGCGGGGTTTTGTCAATTGCCAATGAGCAGTTCTTC,CASSQTSGVLSIANEQFF
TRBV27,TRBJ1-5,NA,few,TGTGCCAGCAGTTTAACGTTAGCCCAGCCCCAGCATTTT,CASSLTLAQPQHF
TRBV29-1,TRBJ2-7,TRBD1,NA,TGCAGCGGCCGGGACAGTTCCTACGAGCAGTACTTC,CSGRDSSYEQYF
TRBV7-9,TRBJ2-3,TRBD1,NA,TGTGCCAGCAGCTTTCCAACAGGGGGGACAGATACGCAGTATTTT,CASSFPTGGTDTQYF
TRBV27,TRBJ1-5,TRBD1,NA,TGTGCCAGCAGTGGATCCTCAGGGGGGAATCAGCCCCAGCATTTT,CASSGSSGGNQPQHF
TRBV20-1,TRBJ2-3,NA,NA,TGCAGTGCCGAGTTTGGTACGCAGTATTTT,CSAEFGTQYF
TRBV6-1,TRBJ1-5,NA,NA,TGTGCCTGCGCCCGGGTGGGGCCGCGGCCCCAGCATTTT,CACARVGPRPQHF
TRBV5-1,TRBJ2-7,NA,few,TGCGCCAGCAGCCCGCCAAACTTGGCCTACGAGCAGTACTTC,CASSPPNLAYEQYF
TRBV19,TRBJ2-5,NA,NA,TGTGCCAGTAGTCCTCGGGGACAGGCGGGAGAGGAGACCCAGTACTTC,CASSPRGQAGEETQYF
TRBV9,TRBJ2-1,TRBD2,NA,TGTGCCAGCAGCTGGGCTAGCGGGGGGGACAATGAGCAGTTCTTC,CASSWASGGDNEQFF